This entry lists 15 T cell receptor beta chains sequenced from one sample in a study of vaccination effects on CD4 cells after COVID-19 (dated by TCRdb to 2021 to 2024). Library creation used the immunoSEQ multiplex PCR assay. Not all clones reach the TCRdb copy of this immuneACCESS table, which keeps in-frame sequences only. Checked studies attribute under half of the gap to unresolved V genes and leave the rest unexplained. In this sample the table shows tens of thousands of clones, about three quarters of which occur a single time. The ten largest make up roughly 10% of the sample. In the ViraFEST assay, PBMC were stimulated with viral peptide pools, and TCR sequencing was then used to find antigen-specific CD4+ T cell clonotypes based on their expansion. After more than nine days of culture, CD4+ T cells were isolated with the EasySep CD4+ T cell isolation kit. Each participant received two doses of an mRNA SARS-CoV-2 vaccine, either BNT162b2 or mRNA-1273.

These receptors' antigens are unknown. This specimen consisted of CD4+ T cells from PBMCs cultured with HCoV-NL63 spike peptides, obtained after COVID-19 vaccination. The intended sense of this specimen's cell subset or site label: HCoV-NL63 spike overlapping peptide pool stimulation. Every receptor here comes from a human donor who received a COVID-19 vaccine.

This clone was detected only a few times. The chain links TRBV7-8 to TRBJ2-2; TRBD1 is a possible D gene (7 bases). CDR3 length: 18 residues. CDR1 and CDR2 (germline): SGHVS, FQNEAQ. Trimming took off 5 bases at V and 1 base at J, with 20 bases between the two ends. The CDR3 is CASSPMRRGLGNTGELFF. Written as DNA, the CDR3 is TGTGCCAGCAGCCCAATGCGGAGGGGGCTTGGGAACACCGGGGAGCTGTTTTTT.

The chain is built from TRBV9 and TRBJ1-1; 10 bases are shared with TRBD1. The CDR3 sequence is 15 residues long. The J segment lost 4 bases and the V segment lost 3 bases, leaving 6 bases of the junction unmatched. Looked up from germline, CDR1 is SGDLS and CDR2 is YYNGEE. As DNA, the CDR3 is TGTGCCAGCAGCGCTGAGGACAGGGGGGGCACTGAAGCTTTCTTT. Amino acid sequence: CASSAEDRGGTEAFF.

This clone was picked up a small number of times. The chain recombines TRBV6-5 with TRBJ1-2; D uncertain. Looked up from germline, CDR1 is MNHEY and CDR2 is SVGAGI. Deletions cut 5 bases from V and 8 bases from J, with 15 bases between. The CDR3 has 13 residues. DNA of the CDR3: TGTGCCAGCAGTCCAAGTCCCAACCGGGGCTACACCTTC. Protein: CASSPSPNRGYTF.

This chain links TRBV3-1 (or the pseudogene TRBV3-2) with TRBJ2-7, with 14 positions matching TRBD2. The CDR3 loop spans 14 amino acids. Germline CDR1 is LGHDT and CDR2 is YNNKEL (reference sequence). V shed 10 bases and J 6 bases; nucleotides not matched to a gene: 8. CDR3 region: CATVGTSGSSEQYF. CDR3 bases: TGTGCCACCGTAGGGACTAGCGGGAGTTCCGAGCAGTACTTC.

The chain couples TRBV4-1 to TRBJ2-5; D gene uncertain. With 0 bases removed from V and 4 bases from J, the gap between germline ends came to 9 bases. The CDR3 is 14 amino acids. Per the germline V gene, CDR1 is MGHRA and CDR2 is YSYEKL. The CDR3 region is CASSQERHGETQYF. DNA for the CDR3: TGCGCCAGCAGCCAAGAGAGACACGGAGAGACCCAGTACTTC.

This clone has more than one count but fewer than ten. For the CDR3, the DNA is TGTGCCAGCAGCCCCAGAGGAGAAAAACTGTTTTTT. Protein product: CASSPRGEKLFF. This rearrangement joins TRBV27 to TRBJ1-4; D is ambiguous. The CDR3 has 12 amino acids. Germline CDR1 MNHEY, CDR2 SMNVEV (reference sequence). The V end lost 6 bases, the J end lost 8 bases, and 10 bases lay between the germline ends.

This clone showed up just once. The gene calls are TRBV2 and TRBJ1-2, with D possibly matching TRBD1 (6 bases). Germline lookup yields CDR1 SNHLY and CDR2 FYNNEI. V lost 2 bases and J lost 3, with 7 bases in between. This CDR3 is built from 13 residues. This chain's CDR3 is CASSESGDYGYTF. CDR3 sequence (DNA): TGTGCCAGCAGTGAATCAGGGGACTATGGCTACACCTTC.

The CDR3 DNA reads TGTGCCAGCAGCCAAGATCTGGGGGCCTACGAGCAGTACTTC. This encodes CASSQDLGAYEQYF. The chain employs TRBV3-1 (or the pseudogene TRBV3-2) and TRBJ2-7, with D possibly being TRBD1 or TRBD2 (5 bases each). CDR3 length: 14 amino acids. The V end was cut by 0 bases, the J end by 2 bases, with 8 bases between. Germline V gene lookup returns CDR1 LGHDT and CDR2 YNNKEL (reference sequence).

This clone was observed a handful of times. The genes are TRBV19 and TRBJ2-1; D gene uncertain. Germline V gene data show CDR1 as LNHDA and CDR2 as SQIVND (reference sequence). Trimming took off 4 bases at V and 4 bases at J, with 17 bases between the two ends. CDR3 size: 16 residues. CDR3 nucleotide sequence: TGTGCCAGTAGTACCATAGCAGCAAGCGCATACAATGAGCAGTTCTTC. It yields the protein CASSTIAASAYNEQFF.

This clone was seen more than once but under ten times. The V call is TRBV6-5, the J call TRBJ1-4; D ambiguous. Trimming took off 6 bases at V and 0 bases at J, with 8 bases between the two ends. In germline, CDR1 is MNHEY, CDR2 SVGAGI. The CDR3 extends over 14 amino acids. Written as DNA, the CDR3 is TGTGCCAGCAGGCGAGCAGCAACTAATGAAAAACTGTTTTTT. Translated, it gives CASRRAATNEKLFF.

This chain joins TRBV6-2 or TRBV6-3 and TRBJ1-2; 7 nucleotides line up with TRBD1. This CDR3 spans 12 amino acids. The J segment lost 8 bases and the V segment lost 4 bases, leaving 4 bases of the junction unmatched. Germline assignment: CDR1 MNHEY and CDR2 SVGEGT. CDR3 in amino acids: CASSSTGVGYTF. The CDR3 coding sequence is TGTGCCAGCAGTTCTACAGGGGTCGGCTACACCTTC.

The chain carries TRBV29-1 and TRBJ2-7, with D hard to call. V was cut by 4 bases and J by 2 bases, with 6 bases left in between. This CDR3 has 11 amino acids. Germline V gives CDR1 SQVTM, CDR2 ANQGSEA. CDR3 amino acids: CSVGRAYEQYF. CDR3 nucleotides: TGCAGCGTTGGAAGGGCCTACGAGCAGTACTTC.

The chain combines TRBV24-1 with TRBJ1-5, with 11 bases identical to TRBD1. This CDR3 contains 20 residues. V shed 2 bases and J 2 bases; nucleotides not matched to a gene: 13. From germline, CDR1 is KGHDR and CDR2 SFDVKD. DNA of the CDR3: TGTGCCACCAGTGATTCCTCCGGGACAGGGGGAATTAATGGCAATCAGCCCCAGCATTTT. This encodes CATSDSSGTGGINGNQPQHF.

V gene TRBV2 combines with J gene TRBJ2-3, with D unclear. The CDR3 loop spans 13 amino acids. In germline, CDR1 is SNHLY, CDR2 FYNNEI. V lost 7 bases and J lost 1, with 9 bases in between. The CDR3 sequence: CASMVMGTDTQYF. In nucleotides, the CDR3 is TGTGCCAGCATGGTAATGGGCACAGATACGCAGTATTTT.

This chain uses TRBV6-5 with TRBJ1-1; D is ambiguous. The CDR3 spans 11 residues. Germline V gene data show CDR1 as MNHEY and CDR2 as SVGAGI. Between the trimmed V and J ends, which lost 6 bases and 2 bases, there was a span of 4 bases. The CDR3 coding sequence is TGTGCCAGCAGGGGCAACACTGAAGCTTTCTTT. Encoded protein: CASRGNTEAFF.